Listed below are T cell receptor beta chains from one sample, sequenced in a study of cytotoxic CD8 clonotypes in ibrutinib-treated CLL. Clones were read by immunoSEQ multiplex PCR, and TCRdb kept only the in-frame ones, dropping some. Of around 20,000 clones listed, approximately 72% are singletons. Source: PBMCs, taken before ibrutinib treatment. These receptors originate from a human donor with chronic lymphocytic leukemia. Each CDR3 is given with its conserved first and last residue. The D gene is left open where the match is weak. Size is omitted from some rows. Given values are once, few, many or a class for expanded clones.

>TRBJ1-2|TRBD1|TRBV19|.
CASSIELGGRGQNGYTF
TGTGCCAGTAGTATAGAACTCGGCGGCAGGGGGCAGAATGGCTACACCTTC
>TRBJ1-2|.|TRBV25-1|.
CASSDPQGFGYTF
TGTGCCAGCAGTGACCCACAGGGCTTCGGCTACACCTTC
>TRBJ2-5|.|TRBV7-2|.
CASSLGATPETQYF
TGTGCCAGCAGCTTAGGGGCTACCCCTGAGACCCAGTACTTC
>TRBJ2-2|TRBD1|TRBV7-2|.
CAVRTGTANTGELFF
TGTGCCGTTCGGACCGGGACAGCGAACACCGGGGAGCTGTTTTTT
>TRBJ2-1|TRBD2|TRBV5-1|.
CASSRASGRGDEQFF
TGCGCCAGCAGCAGAGCTAGCGGGAGGGGGGATGAGCAGTTCTTC
>TRBJ1-2|.|TRBV11-2|.
CASSRDGNYGYTF
TGTGCCAGCAGCCGGGACGGCAACTATGGCTACACCTTC
>TRBJ2-7|TRBD1|TRBV6-6|once
CASSRGQAYEQYF
TGTGCCAGCAGCCGGGGACAGGCCTACGAGCAGTACTTC
>TRBJ1-2|.|TRBV30|few
CALGEGYGYTF
TGTGCCTTGGGGGAGGGCTATGGCTACACCTTC
>TRBJ2-7|.|TRBV18|.
CASSPPNGAGEQYF
TGTGCCAGCTCACCACCGAACGGCGCGGGGGAGCAGTACTTC
>TRBJ1-1|.|TRBV28|once
CASSSRVTEAFF
TGTGCCAGCAGTTCCCGGGTCACTGAAGCTTTCTTT
>TRBJ1-5|TRBD1|TRBV4-2|few
CASSQGLTGSRQPQHF
TGTGCCAGCAGCCAAGGACTGACAGGGTCGAGGCAGCCCCAGCATTTT
>TRBJ2-7|TRBD1|TRBV6-5|large
CASSPGQGPQYEQYF
TGTGCCAGCAGCCCTGGACAGGGACCTCAATACGAGCAGTACTTC
>TRBJ1-1|.|TRBV18|few
CASSLTNTEAFF
TGTGCCAGCTCACTGACGAACACTGAAGCTTTCTTT
>TRBJ1-3|.|TRBV10-2|few
CASTLGSSGNTIYF
TGCGCCAGCACCCTGGGGAGCTCTGGAAACACCATATATTTT
>TRBJ1-1|.|TRBV20-1|.
CSADENTEAFF
TGCAGTGCTGACGAAAACACTGAAGCTTTCTTT
>TRBJ2-5|.|TRBV7-9|.
CASSSITSRWAGQATQYF
TGTGCCAGCAGCTCGATTACATCAAGGTGGGCAGGGCAGGCGACCCAGTACTTC
>TRBJ1-6|.|TRBV19|.
CASSWESSYNSPLHF
TGTGCCAGTAGTTGGGAGAGCTCCTATAATTCACCCCTCCACTTT
>TRBJ1-1|.|TRBV5-4|once
CASSLEGFEGTEAFF
TGTGCCAGCAGCTTGGAAGGGTTTGAAGGCACTGAAGCTTTCTTT
>TRBJ2-6|.|TRBV6-4|.
CASSDDSGLGANVLTF
TGTGCCAGCAGTGACGACAGCGGGCTGGGGGCCAACGTCCTGACTTTC
>TRBJ2-2|.|TRBV7-3|.
CASTKGGRPNTGELFF
TGTGCCAGCACCAAAGGAGGACGTCCGAACACCGGGGAGCTGTTTTTT
>TRBJ2-7|TRBD1|TRBV28|.
CASSLWQGAKEQYF
TGTGCCAGCAGTTTGTGGCAGGGGGCGAAAGAGCAGTACTTC
>TRBJ2-3|TRBD2|TRBV5-6|.
CASSLLGRGALSDTQYF
TGTGCCAGCAGCCTCCTCGGGCGGGGGGCGCTTTCAGATACGCAGTATTTT
>TRBJ1-1|.|TRBV5-1|once
CASSLVWGDGTEAFF
TGCGCCAGCAGCTTGGTTTGGGGAGATGGGACTGAAGCTTTCTTT
>TRBJ2-7|TRBD2|TRBV19|.
CASTTSGISEQYF
TGTGCCAGTACCACTAGCGGGATAAGCGAGCAGTACTTC
>TRBJ2-1|.|TRBV7-2|.
CASSLAGKYNEQFF
TGTGCCAGCAGCTTGGCAGGGAAATACAATGAGCAGTTCTTC
>TRBJ2-1|.|TRBV7-2|few
CASSSQGGSSYNEQFF
TGTGCCAGCAGCTCCCAAGGCGGAAGCTCCTACAATGAGCAGTTCTTC
>TRBJ2-2|.|TRBV7-2|.
CASSFSLLRGRITGELFF
TGTGCCAGCAGCTTCTCCCTTCTAAGGGGGAGAATCACCGGGGAGCTGTTTTTT
>TRBJ1-2|.|TRBV28|.
CASSSTEYGYTF
TGTGCCAGCAGTTCGACGGAATATGGCTACACCTTC
>TRBJ1-2|.|TRBV9|.
CASSPLLSGLVTF
TGTGCCAGCAGCCCCCTTCTATCAGGGTTAGTCACCTTC
>TRBJ2-7|.|TRBV4-1|.
CASSQTEIYEQYF
TGCGCCAGCAGCCAAACAGAAATATACGAGCAGTACTTC
>TRBJ1-2|TRBD1|TRBV18|once
CASSPLGQGAENGYTF
TGTGCCAGCTCACCACTAGGACAGGGGGCAGAAAACGGCTACACCTTC
>TRBJ2-7|.|TRBV19|few
CATEKGYEQYF
TGTGCCACAGAGAAGGGATACGAGCAGTACTTC
>TRBJ1-1|TRBD1|TRBV5-6|.
CASSLMGQLTKAFF
TGTGCCAGCAGCTTGATGGGACAGTTAACCAAAGCTTTCTTT
>TRBJ2-7|.|TRBV5-6|.
CASSGGSSYEQYF
TGTGCCAGCAGCGGGGGATCTTCCTACGAGCAGTACTTC
>TRBJ1-1|.|TRBV11-2|.
CASSLELTLNTEAFF
TGTGCCAGCAGCTTAGAATTGACACTCAACACTGAAGCTTTCTTT
>TRBJ1-2|.|TRBV23-1|.
CASSQSGDKHGYTF
TGCGCCAGCAGTCAATCTGGTGACAAGCATGGCTACACCTTC
>TRBJ2-7|.|TRBV10-3|.
CAISEGDQQYF
TGTGCCATCAGTGAGGGGGACCAGCAGTACTTC
>TRBJ2-5|.|TRBV5-6|.
CASSLLGHQETQYF
TGTGCCAGCAGCTTGTTAGGCCATCAAGAGACCCAGTACTTC
>TRBJ1-1|.|TRBV10-3|.
CAISESWGGSQNTEAFF
TGTGCCATCAGTGAGTCCTGGGGGGGCTCTCAGAACACTGAAGCTTTCTTT
>TRBJ2-3|TRBD2|TRBV7-9|.
CASSGGLAGLTGDTQYF
TGTGCCAGCAGCGGCGGACTAGCGGGTTTGACGGGAGATACGCAGTATTTT
>TRBJ2-1|TRBD2|TRBV18|.
CASSRGLAGVGDEQFF
TGTGCCAGCTCACGGGGACTAGCGGGAGTGGGCGATGAGCAGTTCTTC
>TRBJ1-1|TRBD1|TRBV18|.
CASSATGTGTEAFF
TGTGCCAGCTCAGCCACCGGGACAGGCACTGAAGCTTTCTTT
>TRBJ1-5|.|TRBV18|.
CASSQGSNQPQHF
TGTGCCAGCTCACAGGGGAGCAATCAGCCCCAGCATTTT
>TRBJ1-5|.|TRBV6-5|few
CASGDMYQPQHF
TGTGCCAGCGGGGACATGTATCAGCCCCAGCATTTT
>TRBJ2-7|TRBD2|TRBV6-5|.
CASSEWGGSYEQYF
TGTGCCAGCAGTGAATGGGGGGGCTCCTACGAGCAGTACTTC
>TRBJ1-6|.|TRBV5-8|.
CASSPEGLDRPWNSPLHF
TGTGCCAGCAGCCCCGAGGGCCTGGACCGGCCGTGGAATTCACCCCTCCACTTT
>TRBJ2-1|.|TRBV6-5|.
CAGEVAMSSYNEQFF
TGTGCCGGGGAGGTAGCGATGAGCTCCTACAATGAGCAGTTCTTC
>TRBJ2-5|.|TRBV10-3|.
CAISEGGEQETQYF
TGTGCCATCAGTGAGGGCGGGGAGCAAGAGACCCAGTACTTC